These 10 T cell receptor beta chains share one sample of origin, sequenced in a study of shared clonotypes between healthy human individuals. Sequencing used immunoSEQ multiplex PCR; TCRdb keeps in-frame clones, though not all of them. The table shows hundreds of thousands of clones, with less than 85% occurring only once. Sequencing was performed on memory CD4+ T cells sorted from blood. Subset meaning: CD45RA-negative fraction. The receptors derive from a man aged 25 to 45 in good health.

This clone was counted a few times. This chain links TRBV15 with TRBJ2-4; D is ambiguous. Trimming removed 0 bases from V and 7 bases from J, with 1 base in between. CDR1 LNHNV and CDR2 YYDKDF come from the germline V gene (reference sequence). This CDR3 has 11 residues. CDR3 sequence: CATSRENIQYF. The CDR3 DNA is TGTGCCACCAGCAGAGAGAACATTCAGTACTTC.

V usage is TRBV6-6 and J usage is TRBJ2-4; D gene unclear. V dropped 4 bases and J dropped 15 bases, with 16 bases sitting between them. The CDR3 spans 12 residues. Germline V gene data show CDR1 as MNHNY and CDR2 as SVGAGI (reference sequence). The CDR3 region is CASSFPDLKGYF. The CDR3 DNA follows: TGTGCCAGCAGTTTCCCGGACCTCAAGGGGTACTTC.

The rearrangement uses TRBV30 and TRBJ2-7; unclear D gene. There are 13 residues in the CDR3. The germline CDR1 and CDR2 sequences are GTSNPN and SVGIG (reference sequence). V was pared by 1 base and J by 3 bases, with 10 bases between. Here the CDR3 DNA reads TGTGCCTGGAGTGAGCCCACAAACTACGAGCAGTACTTC. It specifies CAWSEPTNYEQYF.

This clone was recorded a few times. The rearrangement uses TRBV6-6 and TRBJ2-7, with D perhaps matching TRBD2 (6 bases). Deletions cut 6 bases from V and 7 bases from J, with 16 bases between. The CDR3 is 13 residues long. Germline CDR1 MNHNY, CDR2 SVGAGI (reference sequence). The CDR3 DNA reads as TGTGCCAGCAGCCCAAGGGGACTCTTGGAGCAGTACTTC. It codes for CASSPRGLLEQYF.

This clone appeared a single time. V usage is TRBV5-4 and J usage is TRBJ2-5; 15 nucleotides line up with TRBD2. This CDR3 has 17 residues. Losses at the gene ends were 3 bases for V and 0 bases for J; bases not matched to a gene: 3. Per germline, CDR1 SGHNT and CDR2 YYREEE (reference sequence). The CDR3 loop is CASSSGLAGGYQETQYF. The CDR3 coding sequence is TGTGCCAGCAGCTCAGGACTAGCGGGAGGGTACCAAGAGACCCAGTACTTC.

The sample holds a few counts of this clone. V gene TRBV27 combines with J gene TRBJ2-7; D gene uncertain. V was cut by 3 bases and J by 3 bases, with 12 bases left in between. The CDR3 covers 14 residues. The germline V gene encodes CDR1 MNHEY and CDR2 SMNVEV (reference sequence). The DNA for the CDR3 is TGTGCCAGCAGTTTCCAGGATCCAGACTACGAGCAGTACTTC. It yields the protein CASSFQDPDYEQYF.

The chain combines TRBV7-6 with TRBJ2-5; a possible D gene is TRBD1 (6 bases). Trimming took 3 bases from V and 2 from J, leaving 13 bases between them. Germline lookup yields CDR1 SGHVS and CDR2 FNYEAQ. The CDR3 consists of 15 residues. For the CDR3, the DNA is TGTGCCAGCAGCTTTAGGGGGACAACACAAGAGACCCAGTACTTC. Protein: CASSFRGTTQETQYF.

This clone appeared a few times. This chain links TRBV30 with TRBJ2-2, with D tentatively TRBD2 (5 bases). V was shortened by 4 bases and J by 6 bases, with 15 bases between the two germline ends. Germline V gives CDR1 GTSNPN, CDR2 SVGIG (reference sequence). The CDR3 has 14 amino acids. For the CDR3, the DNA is TGTGCCTGGAATTGGGGAGTGTCCTCCGGGGAGCTGTTTTTT. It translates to CAWNWGVSSGELFF.

This chain's CDR3 is CASSVGGSGNTIYF. The CDR3 nucleotides are TGTGCCAGCTCGGTTGGCGGCTCTGGAAACACCATATATTTT. V gene TRBV28 combines with J gene TRBJ1-3, with D uncertain. V shed 8 bases and J shed 0 bases, with 11 bases lying between them. CDR1 is MDHEN and CDR2 is SYDVKM in the germline V gene. The CDR3 is 14 residues long.

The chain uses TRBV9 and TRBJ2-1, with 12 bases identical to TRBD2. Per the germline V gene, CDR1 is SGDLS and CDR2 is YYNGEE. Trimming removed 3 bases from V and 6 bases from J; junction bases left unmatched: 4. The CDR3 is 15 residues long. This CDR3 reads CASSALAGGSNEQFF. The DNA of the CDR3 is TGTGCCAGCAGCGCCCTAGCGGGAGGGAGCAATGAGCAGTTCTTC. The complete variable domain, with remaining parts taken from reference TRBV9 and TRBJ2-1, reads DSGVTQTPKHLITATGQRVTLRCSPRSGDLSVYWYQQSLDQGLQFLIQYYNGEERAKGNILERFSAQQFPDLHSELNLSSLELGDSALYFCASSALAGGSNEQFFGPGTRLTVL.